These T cell receptor beta chains were read from a single sample in a study of T cell responses to AZD1222 COVID-19 vaccine. Assay used: immunoSEQ multiplex PCR; TCRdb lists only in-frame clones, some missing. The sample records over 120,000 clones, more than 85% being singletons. The input for sequencing was peripheral blood, taken on day 0 of AZD1222 vaccination. The source of these receptors is an adult in good health. The CDR3 runs from the conserved cysteine through the conserved F or W. Each record gives: D gene, V gene, J gene, CDR3 protein, CDR3 DNA. A D gene is named only where the DNA matches it firmly.

>TRBD1|TRBV7-2|TRBJ2-7
CASSLATKQTGGGLYEQYF
TGTGCCAGCAGCTTAGCGACCAAACAGACAGGGGGGGGACTCTACGAGCAGTACTTC
>NA|TRBV6-6|TRBJ2-6
CASSHPSGVKGANVLTF
TGTGCCAGCAGTCACCCCTCAGGAGTTAAAGGGGCCAACGTCCTGACTTTC
>NA|TRBV25-1|TRBJ1-2
CASSDRAGVVYGYTF
TGTGCCAGCAGTGATCGGGCAGGGGTTGTCTATGGCTACACCTTC
>TRBD1|TRBV2|TRBJ1-1
CASSLTGAAFF
TGTGCCAGCAGTCTTACAGGGGCAGCTTTCTTT
>NA|TRBV27|TRBJ1-1
CASSLEGGLTVEAFF
TGTGCCAGCAGTTTAGAGGGGGGGCTAACGGTGGAAGCTTTCTTT
>TRBD2|TRBV19|TRBJ2-7
CASSIDLTSGISYEQYF
TGTGCCAGTAGTATAGATCTGACTAGCGGGATCTCCTACGAGCAGTACTTC
>TRBD2|TRBV10-1|TRBJ2-1
CASSEFRGGSSPRFF
TGCGCCAGCAGTGAGTTTCGGGGAGGGTCGTCCCCGAGGTTCTTC
>TRBD1|TRBV3-1/TRBV3-2|TRBJ1-1
CASSQASRDRGSRAEAFF
TGTGCCAGCAGCCAAGCTTCCCGGGACAGGGGCTCCCGGGCTGAAGCTTTCTTT
>NA|TRBV2|TRBJ1-5
CASSERTGNQPQHF
TGTGCCAGCAGTGAGAGAACAGGCAATCAGCCCCAGCATTTT
>NA|TRBV11-2|TRBJ2-7
CASSFPRAEQYF
TGTGCCAGCAGCTTTCCGCGGGCCGAGCAGTACTTC
>NA|TRBV6-6|TRBJ2-1
CASSYVAPNEQFF
TGTGCCAGCAGTTACGTCGCCCCCAATGAGCAGTTCTTC